What follows is one TCR beta chain and its context. Its cognate antigen has yet to be identified. Base qualities are not provided; no much larger clone lies one nucleotide away. CDR1 and CDR2 are read off the germline V gene (reference sequence) as MNHEY and SMNVEV. The CDR3 goes from the cysteine to the phenylalanine over 13 residues. Only the CDR3 part of the read is kept: 39 bases, read in frame from the first base. This specimen belongs to a study of post-analysis software for immune sequencing data (dated by TCRdb to the mid-2010s). Regarding the research as a whole: The recorded disease courses included relapsing-remitting, secondary progressive and progressive-relapsing multiple sclerosis, and some patients had no subtype annotation. Patient repertoires were compared against about a dozen previously published healthy control repertoires from donors aged roughly 6 to 25 years. A subset of samples was prepared in parallel using single-end sample barcoding, then pooled and co-amplified after Illumina adapter ligation.

Study-wide findings and limitations: The multiple sclerosis patient group was slightly younger than the control group. Four or five TRBV segments, including TRBV5-6, TRBV5-1 and TRBV20-1, were significantly more frequent in patients than controls. Normalized Chao1 diversity was significantly lower in multiple sclerosis patients than controls, suggesting substantial peripheral T-cell clonal expansion. Direct clustering with F measure showed strong co-clustering of samples prepared in the same batch, prompting a batch-effect correction.

The method behind the library was PCR. These reads were obtained on an Illumina HiSeq 2500. Unique molecular identifiers were incorporated into TCR beta cDNA libraries to reduce PCR and sequencing biases. Roughly 0.5 million cDNA molecules were obtained per 1 to 10 million input T cells, so each molecule approximated one T cell. The patient libraries were prepared and sequenced using the same protocol as the earlier healthy control dataset. Within a given batch, samples were prepared together, multiplexed and sequenced on the same HiSeq lane. For the original study's pipeline: MIGEC was used to process the raw barcoded reads, and molecular identifier groups with only a single read were discarded before consensus assembly and CDR3 extraction. VDJtools was used for post-analysis of the clonotype tables, and diversity was normalized by down-sampling every dataset to the size of the smallest sample. Repertoire overlap clustering matched CDR3 amino acid but not nucleotide sequences to correct batch-related cross-sample contamination. TCRdb reworked the public reads: Q25 trimming with fastp, MiXCR clone assembly, productive beta chains retained. Each entry is one CDR3 protein sequence, shown with its most common DNA and genes. The authors' filters were not applied to this entry. Across this sample there are about 570,000 distinct CDR3 sequences, with around 31% seen only once. The ten largest make up around 5.9% of the sample.

TCR beta repertoires were profiled from peripheral blood of roughly twelve young patients with multiple sclerosis to demonstrate the VDJtools post-analysis software. The multiple sclerosis patients were children and adolescents between roughly 6 and 17 years of age. This receptor was identified in a girl younger than 18 with multiple sclerosis. The sample consisted of blood. The chain is encoded by TRBV27 joined to TRBJ2-5, with 7 bases matching TRBD1. The J call may not be correct, given that the DNA end is closer to TRBJ2-7. The CDR3 region reads CASSLVSGGEQYF. The nucleotide sequence reads TGTGCCAGCAGTTTAGTGTCAGGGGGCGAGCAGTACTTC.